These 23 T cell receptor beta chains came from one sample sequenced in a study of blood T cell repertoires in COVID-19. Here immunoSEQ multiplex PCR was the method, and the copy in TCRdb shows in-frame clones only, minus some. The table has 150,000 to 200,000 clones, around 83% seen once. Sequenced material: peripheral blood. These receptors originate from a woman in her 70s with COVID-19, enrolled during active disease.

The gene calls are TRBV5-4 and TRBJ2-1, with 9 nucleotides matching TRBD1. This CDR3 has 17 residues. The V gene end was trimmed by 3 bases and the J gene end by 0 bases; junction bases not matched to a gene: 7. CDR1 is SGHNT, CDR2 YYREEE, per germline (reference sequence). CDR3 in DNA: TGTGCCAGCAGCTCGCCGTCGACAGGGGGCTCCTACAATGAGCAGTTCTTC. This codes for CASSSPSTGGSYNEQFF.

The chain carries TRBV3-1 (or the pseudogene TRBV3-2) and TRBJ2-1; TRBD2 aligns across 8 bases. Germline CDR1 and CDR2: LGHDT and YNNKEL (reference sequence). The trim removed 4 bases at V and 10 bases at J, leaving 3 bases unmatched. The CDR3 is made up of 12 amino acids. The CDR3 bases are TGTGCCAGCAGCCGTAGCGGGATGGAGCAGTTCTTC. The encoded protein is CASSRSGMEQFF.

The CDR3 spells CASSFRGLKTGELFF. DNA of the CDR3: TGTGCCAGCAGCTTCCGAGGACTGAAAACCGGGGAGCTGTTTTTT. This chain links TRBV5-6 with TRBJ2-2; possibly TRBD2 for D (5 bases). Trimming pared 2 bases from V and 5 bases from J, leaving 13 bases between. Per the germline V gene, CDR1 is SGHDT and CDR2 is YYEEEE. This CDR3 has 15 residues.

The chain couples TRBV6-5 to TRBJ2-7; D might be TRBD1 (6 bases). The CDR3 length is 14 residues. V was trimmed by 6 bases and J by 6 bases, leaving 18 bases between them. Germline-derived CDR1 and CDR2 are MNHEY and SVGAGI. In DNA, the CDR3 is TGTGCCAGCAGACCTGTACAGGGCAGTCGCGAGCAGTACTTC. Translating gives CASRPVQGSREQYF.

This clone was observed a handful of times. The rearrangement joins TRBV7-2 to TRBJ2-3; D might be TRBD2 (6 bases). There are 16 residues in the CDR3. Germline CDR1 and CDR2: SGHTA and FQGNSA. Between the trimmed V and J ends, which lost 5 bases and 0 bases, there was a span of 15 bases. CDR3 nucleotides: TGTGCCAGCAGCACGGGACTCTCAATTAGCACAGATACGCAGTATTTT. Translation gives CASSTGLSISTDTQYF.

The V gene is TRBV9, the J gene TRBJ2-1; TRBD2 might be the D (5 bases). Trimming stripped 4 bases from V and 5 bases from J, with 7 bases between. The length of the CDR3 is 12 residues. Per the germline V gene, CDR1 is SGDLS and CDR2 is YYNGEE. CDR3: CASSRLNNEQFF. The CDR3 region has the DNA TGTGCCAGCAGCCGACTAAACAATGAGCAGTTCTTC. The variable domain in full, completed from reference TRBV9 and TRBJ2-1, reads DSGVTQTPKHLITATGQRVTLRCSPRSGDLSVYWYQQSLDQGLQFLIQYYNGEERAKGNILERFSAQQFPDLHSELNLSSLELGDSALYFCASSRLNNEQFFGPGTRLTVL.

V and J are TRBV7-2 and TRBJ2-7; D not certain. V gave up 0 bases and J gave up 2 bases, with 8 bases separating them. The CDR3 loop spans 14 amino acids. Per the germline V gene, CDR1 is SGHTA and CDR2 is FQGNSA. The chain's CDR3 is CASSLAGLAYEQYF. The CDR3 DNA is TGTGCCAGCAGCTTAGCGGGCCTGGCCTACGAGCAGTACTTC.

The chain couples TRBV18 to TRBJ1-2; possible D gene TRBD1, 5 bases. With 0 bases removed from V and 12 bases from J, the gap between germline ends came to 11 bases. The germline V gene encodes CDR1 KGHSH and CDR2 LQKENI. The CDR3 spans 12 residues. CDR3 bases: TGTGCCAGCTCACCACCCTCAGGGATTCACACCTTC. Its protein product is CASSPPSGIHTF. Variable domain in full (rest from reference TRBV18 and TRBJ1-2): NAGVMQNPRHLVRRRGQEARLRCSPMKGHSHVYWYRQLPEEGLKFMVYLQKENIIDESGMPKERFSAEFPKEGPSILRIQQVVRGDSAAYFCASSPPSGIHTFGSGTRLTVV.

This clone has only a few counts. The chain couples TRBV11-2 to TRBJ1-3; D is unresolved. This CDR3 spans 13 amino acids. Germline V gene lookup returns CDR1 SGHAT and CDR2 FQNNGV. The V and J ends lost 5 bases and 2 bases respectively, with 7 bases between them. The chain's CDR3 is CASSTIPGNTIYF. The CDR3 DNA sequence: TGTGCCAGCAGCACAATCCCTGGAAACACCATATATTTT.

This clone came up a few times. The chain employs TRBV19 and TRBJ2-7; D gene unclear. CDR3 length: 14 amino acids. Looked up from germline, CDR1 is LNHDA and CDR2 is SQIVND (reference sequence). Trimming stripped 2 bases from V and 4 bases from J, with 12 bases between. CDR3 sequence reads: CASSIRTTDYEQYF. The DNA of the CDR3 is TGTGCCAGTAGTATACGTACTACGGATTACGAGCAGTACTTC.

This chain joins TRBV7-2 and TRBJ2-7; 10 bases line up with TRBD1. Germline trimming cut 5 bases from V and 5 bases from J; bases unmatched to any gene: 9. This CDR3 region has 15 residues. CDR1 and CDR2 from the germline V gene are SGHTA and FQGNSA. The CDR3 loop is CASSQGQGTWDEQYF. The CDR3 DNA is TGTGCCAGCAGCCAGGGACAGGGGACGTGGGACGAGCAGTACTTC.

The chain uses TRBV28 and TRBJ1-5; TRBD1 matches at 8 bases. The germline CDR1 and CDR2 sequences are MDHEN and SYDVKM. CDR3 size: 15 residues. J was trimmed by 7 bases and V by 8 bases; bases with no gene match: 13. Written as DNA, the CDR3 is TGTGCCAGCGCGCCGACAGGGGCGGCAGCCCAGCCCCAGCATTTT. It is translated as CASAPTGAAAQPQHF.

The rearrangement uses TRBV24-1 and TRBJ2-3; 7 nucleotides align to TRBD1. In germline, CDR1 is KGHDR, CDR2 SFDVKD. Losses at the gene ends were 9 bases for V and 1 base for J; bases not matched to a gene: 3. The CDR3 covers 13 residues. CDR3 sequence: CATSGQGTDTQYF. In DNA form, the CDR3 reads TGTGCCACCTCAGGACAGGGCACAGATACGCAGTATTTT.

The V and J genes are TRBV5-6 and TRBJ2-5, with unresolved D. Trimming left V 3 bases short and J 4 bases short, with 4 bases between. Germline CDR1 and CDR2: SGHDT and YYEEEE. CDR3 length: 11 amino acids. The CDR3 nucleotides read TGTGCCAGCAGCTACGGAGAGACCCAGTACTTC. As protein: CASSYGETQYF. Full variable domain (remainder filled in from reference TRBV5-6 and TRBJ2-5): DAGVTQSPTHLIKTRGQQVTLRCSPKSGHDTVSWYQQALGQGPQFIFQYYEEEERQRGNFPDRFSGHQFPNYSSELNVNALLLGDSALYLCASSYGETQYFGPGTRLLVL.

The V gene is TRBV6-5, the J gene TRBJ1-6; tentative D call: TRBD1 (5 bases). The CDR3 spans 16 residues. Per germline, CDR1 MNHEY and CDR2 SVGAGI. V lost 0 bases, J lost 5 bases, and 11 bases lay in between. In DNA form, the CDR3 reads TGTGCCAGCAGTTACTCGGAAGCAGGGAATAATTCACCCCTCCACTTT. Its translation: CASSYSEAGNNSPLHF.

V is TRBV19 and J is TRBJ2-7, with D perhaps matching TRBD2 (5 bases). The germline V gene encodes CDR1 LNHDA and CDR2 SQIVND (reference sequence). The V end was cut by 4 bases, the J end by 3 bases, with 16 bases between. This CDR3 has 15 residues. CDR3 amino acids: CASSTSGRRIYEQYF. In nucleotides, the CDR3 is TGTGCCAGTAGTACCTCCGGACGGAGGATCTACGAGCAGTACTTC.

V is TRBV7-9 and J is TRBJ2-3; TRBD1 is a possible D gene (6 bases). The CDR3 is made up of 16 amino acids. The germline CDR1 and CDR2 sequences are SEHNR and FQNEAQ (reference sequence). Between the trimmed V and J ends, which lost 8 bases and 2 bases, there was a span of 20 bases. CDR3 sequence reads: CASVLSGTTPTDTQYF. For the CDR3, the DNA is TGTGCCAGCGTTTTGTCCGGGACAACCCCCACAGATACGCAGTATTTT.

The chain recombines TRBV4-2 with TRBJ2-4; TRBD2 matches at 9 bases. The V gene end was trimmed by 3 bases and the J gene end by 8 bases; junction bases not matched to a gene: 2. CDR1 and CDR2 from the germline V gene are LGHNA and YNFKEQ. The CDR3 length is 13 residues. The CDR3: CASSQRGGDIQYF. The CDR3 region has the DNA TGTGCCAGCAGCCAGCGGGGGGGGGACATTCAGTACTTC.

This chain joins TRBV5-1 and TRBJ1-2; maybe TRBD1 (5 bases). This CDR3 spans 13 amino acids. Trimming cost V 2 bases and J 4 bases, with 9 bases left between them. Germline V gene lookup returns CDR1 SGHRS and CDR2 YFSETQ. This CDR3 reads CASSFWGGYGYTF. DNA of the CDR3: TGCGCCAGCAGCTTCTGGGGGGGCTATGGCTACACCTTC. The full variable domain, its missing parts supplied by reference TRBV5-1 and TRBJ1-2, is KAGVTQTPRYLIKTRGQQVTLSCSPISGHRSVSWYQQTPGQGLQFLFEYFSETQRNKGNFPGRFSGRQFSNSRSEMNVSTLELGDSALYLCASSFWGGYGYTFGSGTRLTVV.

This chain uses TRBV20-1 with TRBJ2-5; D is uncertain. The CDR3 has 11 amino acids. Trimming stripped 2 bases from V and 4 bases from J, with 5 bases between. Germline CDR1 DFQATT, CDR2 SNEGSKA (reference sequence). The CDR3 here is CSARSRETQYF. CDR3 DNA: TGCAGTGCTAGAAGCCGAGAGACCCAGTACTTC.

This sequence joins TRBV28 and TRBJ1-4; the match to TRBD1 covers 7 bases. Germline loops: CDR1 MDHEN, CDR2 SYDVKM. The junction had 9 bases not matched to a gene; V was cut back by 3 bases and J by 8 bases. CDR3 length: 15 amino acids. CDR3 DNA: TGTGCCAGCAGTTTCCGCCGACAGGGTCGGGAAAAACTGTTTTTT. It is translated as CASSFRRQGREKLFF.

The rearrangement links TRBV6-5 to TRBJ2-7; maybe TRBD2 (6 bases). The V and J ends lost 6 bases and 3 bases respectively, with 18 bases between them. The germline CDR1 and CDR2 sequences are MNHEY and SVGAGI. This CDR3 comprises 15 residues. The CDR3 spells CASSREGRTIYEQYF. CDR3 DNA: TGTGCCAGCAGCCGAGAGGGACGGACTATCTACGAGCAGTACTTC.

The rearrangement uses TRBV7-3 and TRBJ2-2; no firm D call. V was clipped by 3 bases and J by 6 bases, with 11 bases between them. CDR3 size: 14 residues. Germline-derived CDR1 and CDR2 are SGHTA and FQGTGA. CDR3 in DNA: TGTGCCAGCAGCTTTGGCTCAGAAGCCGGGGAGCTGTTTTTT. Protein: CASSFGSEAGELFF.